This T cell receptor beta chain comes out of a study of shared clonotypes between healthy human individuals. Study findings and constraints: Across four donors, naive CD4 shared roughly 5.1%, naive CD8 around 3.5%, memory CD4 about 2.5%, memory CD8 around 0.36%.

On this clone: Its matching antigen is unknown. One junction end disagrees with the germline gene, perhaps due to a read error.

All participating donors were Caucasian adults from Nashville, Tennessee. Libraries were prepared by immunoSEQ multiplex PCR; TCRdb keeps only in-frame clonotypes and omits some of them. The sample carries about 1.1 million clones, roughly 80% recorded once. Sequencing was done on a sample of memory CD4+ T cells from PBMCs. Subset indicated: CD45RA-negative fraction. The TCR comes from a man aged 18 to 29 in good health. Some clones in this sample may be carry-over from other donors' samples.

CDR3 sequence reads: CTSSSPGLPYEQYF. DNA for the CDR3: TGTACCAGCAGTTCCCCGGGACTTCCCTACGAGCAGTACTTC. The chain combines TRBV28 with TRBJ2-7, with a tentative D call TRBD2 (6 bases). This CDR3 has 14 amino acids. Germline CDR1 is MDHEN and CDR2 is SYDVKM.